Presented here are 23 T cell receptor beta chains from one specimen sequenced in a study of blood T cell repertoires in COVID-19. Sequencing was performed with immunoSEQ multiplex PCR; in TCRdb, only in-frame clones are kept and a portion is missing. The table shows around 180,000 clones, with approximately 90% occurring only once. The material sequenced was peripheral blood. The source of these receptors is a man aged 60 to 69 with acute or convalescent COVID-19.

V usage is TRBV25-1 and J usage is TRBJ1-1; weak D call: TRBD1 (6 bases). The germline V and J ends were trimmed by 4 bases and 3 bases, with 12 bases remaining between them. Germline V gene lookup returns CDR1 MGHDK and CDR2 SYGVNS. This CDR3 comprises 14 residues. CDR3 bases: TGTGCCAGCAGTGTGACAGGATCGTACACTGAAGCTTTCTTT. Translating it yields CASSVTGSYTEAFF.

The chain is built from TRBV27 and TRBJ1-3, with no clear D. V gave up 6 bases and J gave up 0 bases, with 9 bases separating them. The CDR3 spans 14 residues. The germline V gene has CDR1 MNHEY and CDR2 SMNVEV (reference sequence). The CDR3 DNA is TGTGCCAGCAGCCGACGGGGCTCTGGAAACACCATATATTTT. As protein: CASSRRGSGNTIYF.

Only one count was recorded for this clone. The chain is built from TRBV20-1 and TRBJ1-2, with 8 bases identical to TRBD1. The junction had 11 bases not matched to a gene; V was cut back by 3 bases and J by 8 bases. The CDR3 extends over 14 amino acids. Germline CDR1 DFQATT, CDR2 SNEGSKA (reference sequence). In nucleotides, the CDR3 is TGCAGTGCTAGTCCGATGACAGGGGTGGACGGCTACACCTTC. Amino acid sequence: CSASPMTGVDGYTF.

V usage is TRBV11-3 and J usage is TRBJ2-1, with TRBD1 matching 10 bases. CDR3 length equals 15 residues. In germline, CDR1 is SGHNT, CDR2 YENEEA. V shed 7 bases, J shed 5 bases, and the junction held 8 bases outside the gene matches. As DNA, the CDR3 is TGTGCCAGCACCTCCGGACAGGGGGAGAACAATGAGCAGTTCTTC. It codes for CASTSGQGENNEQFF.

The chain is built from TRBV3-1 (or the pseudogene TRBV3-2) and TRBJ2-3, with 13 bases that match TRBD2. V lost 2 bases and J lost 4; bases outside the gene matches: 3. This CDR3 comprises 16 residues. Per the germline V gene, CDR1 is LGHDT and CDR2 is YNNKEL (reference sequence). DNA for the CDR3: TGTGCCAGCAGCCAAATAACTAGCGGGAGGGCAGATACGCAGTATTTT. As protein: CASSQITSGRADTQYF.

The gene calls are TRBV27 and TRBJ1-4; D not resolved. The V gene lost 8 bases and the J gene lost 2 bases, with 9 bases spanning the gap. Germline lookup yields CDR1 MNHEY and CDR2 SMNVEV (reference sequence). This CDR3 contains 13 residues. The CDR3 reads CASGLQTNEKLFF. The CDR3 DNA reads TGTGCCAGCGGTCTGCAGACTAATGAAAAACTGTTTTTT.

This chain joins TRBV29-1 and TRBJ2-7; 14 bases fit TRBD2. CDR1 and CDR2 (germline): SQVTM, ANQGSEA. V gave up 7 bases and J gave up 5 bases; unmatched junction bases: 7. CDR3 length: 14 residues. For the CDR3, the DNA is TGCAGCGCAACCGGGACTAGCGGGAGCCACGAGCAGTACTTC. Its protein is CSATGTSGSHEQYF.

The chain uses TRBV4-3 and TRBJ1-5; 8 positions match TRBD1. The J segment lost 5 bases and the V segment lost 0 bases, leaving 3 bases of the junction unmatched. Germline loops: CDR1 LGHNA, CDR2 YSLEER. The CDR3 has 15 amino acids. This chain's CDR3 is CASSQDRGLDQPQHF. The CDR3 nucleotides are TGCGCCAGCAGCCAAGACAGGGGGCTCGATCAGCCCCAGCATTTT.

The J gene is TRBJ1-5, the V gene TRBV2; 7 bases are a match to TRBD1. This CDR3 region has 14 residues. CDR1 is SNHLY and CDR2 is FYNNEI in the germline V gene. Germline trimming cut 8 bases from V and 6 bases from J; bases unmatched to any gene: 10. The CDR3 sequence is CASGTDFTVQPQHF. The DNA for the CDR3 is TGTGCCAGCGGGACAGATTTTACTGTTCAGCCCCAGCATTTT.

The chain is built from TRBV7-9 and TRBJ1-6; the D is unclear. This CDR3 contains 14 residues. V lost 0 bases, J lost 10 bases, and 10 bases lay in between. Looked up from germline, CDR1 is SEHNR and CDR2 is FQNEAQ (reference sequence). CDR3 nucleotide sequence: TGTGCCAGCAGCTTAGCACAGAAAAGATCACCCCTCCACTTT. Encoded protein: CASSLAQKRSPLHF.

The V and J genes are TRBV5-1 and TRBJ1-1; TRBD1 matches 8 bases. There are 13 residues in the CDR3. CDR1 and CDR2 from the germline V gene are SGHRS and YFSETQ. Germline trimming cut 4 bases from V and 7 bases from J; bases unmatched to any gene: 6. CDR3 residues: CASSRGQAGEAFF. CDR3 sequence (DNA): TGCGCCAGCAGCAGGGGACAGGCCGGTGAAGCTTTCTTT.

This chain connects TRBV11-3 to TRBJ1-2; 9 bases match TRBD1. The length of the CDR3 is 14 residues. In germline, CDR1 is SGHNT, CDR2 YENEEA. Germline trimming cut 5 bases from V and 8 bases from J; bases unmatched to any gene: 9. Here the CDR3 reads CASSKGTGFGGYTF. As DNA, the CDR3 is TGTGCCAGCAGCAAAGGGACAGGGTTCGGCGGCTACACCTTC.

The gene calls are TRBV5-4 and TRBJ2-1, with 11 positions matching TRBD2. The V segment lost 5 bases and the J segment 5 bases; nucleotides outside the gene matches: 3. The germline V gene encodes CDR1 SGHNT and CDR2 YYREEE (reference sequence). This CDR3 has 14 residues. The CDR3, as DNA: TGTGCCAGCAGTGTGGGACTAGCGGACAATGAGCAGTTCTTC. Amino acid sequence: CASSVGLADNEQFF.

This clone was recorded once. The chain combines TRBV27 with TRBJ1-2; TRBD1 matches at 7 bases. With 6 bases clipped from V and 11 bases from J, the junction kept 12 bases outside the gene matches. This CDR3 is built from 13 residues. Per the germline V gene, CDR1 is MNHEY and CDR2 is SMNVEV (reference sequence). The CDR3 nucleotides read TGTGCCAGCAGACCCGGTGGCAGGGGGGAGTACACCTTC. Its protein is CASRPGGRGEYTF.

CDR3 in DNA: TGCGCCAGCAGCCCCCCTGAACGTACAGGGTCGAGCACTGAAGCTTTCTTT. It encodes CASSPPERTGSSTEAFF. The genes are TRBV4-1 and TRBJ1-1; a weak D match, TRBD1 (6 bases). Trimming pared 4 bases from V and 4 bases from J, leaving 22 bases between. CDR1 and CDR2 from the germline V gene are MGHRA and YSYEKL. The CDR3 extends over 17 amino acids.

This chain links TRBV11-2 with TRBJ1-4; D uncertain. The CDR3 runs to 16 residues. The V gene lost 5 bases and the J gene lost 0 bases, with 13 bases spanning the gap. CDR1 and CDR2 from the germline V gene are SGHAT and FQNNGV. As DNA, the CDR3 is TGTGCCAGCAGCCATTACCCGAGTGCAACTAATGAAAAACTGTTTTTT. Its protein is CASSHYPSATNEKLFF.

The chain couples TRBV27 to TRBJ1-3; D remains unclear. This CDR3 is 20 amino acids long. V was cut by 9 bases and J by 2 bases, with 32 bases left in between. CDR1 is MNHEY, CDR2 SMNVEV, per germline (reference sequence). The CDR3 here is CASPLRRIDVSLVAGNTIYF. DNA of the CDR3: TGTGCCAGTCCTCTAAGGAGGATTGACGTATCTCTGGTAGCTGGAAACACCATATATTTT.

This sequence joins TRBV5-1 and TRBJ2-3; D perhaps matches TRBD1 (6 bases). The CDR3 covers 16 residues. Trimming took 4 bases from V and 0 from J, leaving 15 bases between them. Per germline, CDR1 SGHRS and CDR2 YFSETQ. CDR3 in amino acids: CASSTRQGLSTDTQYF. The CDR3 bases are TGCGCCAGCAGCACCCGCCAGGGGCTAAGCACAGATACGCAGTATTTT.

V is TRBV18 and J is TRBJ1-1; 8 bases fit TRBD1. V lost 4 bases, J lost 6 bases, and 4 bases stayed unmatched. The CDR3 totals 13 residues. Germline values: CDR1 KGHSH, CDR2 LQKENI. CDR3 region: CASSLQGAAEAFF. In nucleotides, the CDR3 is TGTGCCAGCTCACTGCAGGGGGCGGCTGAAGCTTTCTTT.

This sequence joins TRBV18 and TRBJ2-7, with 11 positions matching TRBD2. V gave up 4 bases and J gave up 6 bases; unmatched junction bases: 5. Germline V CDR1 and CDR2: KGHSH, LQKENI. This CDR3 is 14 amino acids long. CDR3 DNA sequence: TGTGCCAGCTCACGGGCTAGCGGGGGGAGCGAGCAGTACGTC. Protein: CASSRASGGSEQYV.

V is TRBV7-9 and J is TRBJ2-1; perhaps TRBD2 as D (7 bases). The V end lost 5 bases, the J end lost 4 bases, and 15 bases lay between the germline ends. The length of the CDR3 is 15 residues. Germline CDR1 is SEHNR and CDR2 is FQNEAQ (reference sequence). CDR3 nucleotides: TGTGCCAGCAGCCAGGGGCGGGAGACGTACAATGAGCAGTTCTTC. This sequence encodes CASSQGRETYNEQFF.

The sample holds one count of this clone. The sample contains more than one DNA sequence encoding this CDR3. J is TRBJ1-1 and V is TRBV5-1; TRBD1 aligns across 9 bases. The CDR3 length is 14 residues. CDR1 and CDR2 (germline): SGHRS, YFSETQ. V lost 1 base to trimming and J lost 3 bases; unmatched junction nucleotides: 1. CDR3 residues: CASSLRTGDTEAFF. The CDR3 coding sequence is TGCGCCAGCAGCTTGAGGACAGGGGACACTGAAGCTTTCTTT. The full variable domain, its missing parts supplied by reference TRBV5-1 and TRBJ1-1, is KAGVTQTPRYLIKTRGQQVTLSCSPISGHRSVSWYQQTPGQGLQFLFEYFSETQRNKGNFPGRFSGRQFSNSRSEMNVSTLELGDSALYLCASSLRTGDTEAFFGQGTRLTVV.

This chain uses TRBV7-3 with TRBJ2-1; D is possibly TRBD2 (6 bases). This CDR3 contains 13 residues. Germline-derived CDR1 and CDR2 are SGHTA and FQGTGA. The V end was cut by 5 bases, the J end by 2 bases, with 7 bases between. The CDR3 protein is CASSTGAYNEQFF. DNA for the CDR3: TGTGCCAGCAGCACGGGGGCCTACAATGAGCAGTTCTTC. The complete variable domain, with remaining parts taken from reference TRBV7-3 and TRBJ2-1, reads GAGVSQTPSNKVTEKGKYVELRCDPISGHTALYWYRQSLGQGPEFLIYFQGTGAADDSGLPNDRFFAVRPEGSVSTLKIQRTERGDSAVYLCASSTGAYNEQFFGPGTRLTVL.